Shown below are 18 T cell receptor beta chains from a single sample sequenced in a study of MAIT cells during Salmonella Paratyphi A infection. TCRdb ran MiXCR on the 5' RACE reads and lists one entry per CDR3 protein. This table holds about 1,500 distinct CDR3 sequences, roughly 65% found once. Their antigens are not known. Time point here: after infection, following antibiotic treatment. Flow cytometry identified and sorted MAIT cells as Valpha7.2+ CD161+ T cells. Notes on the study in general: MAIT cell TRBV usage was oligoclonal, favouring TRBV20 and TRBV6, and apparently unchanged by infection.

Specimen: MAIT cells from blood, collected at the last sampling point of the challenge study. The source is a person between 18 and 75 years old who was deliberately infected with Salmonella Paratyphi A in a paratyphoid fever challenge study.

The chain uses TRBV20-1 and TRBJ1-1; D ambiguous. The V gene lost 1 base and the J gene lost 3 bases, with 9 bases spanning the gap. CDR3 size: 13 residues. CDR1 and CDR2 from the germline V gene are DFQATT and SNEGSKA (reference sequence). CDR3 residues: CSARGARDTEAFF. For the CDR3, the DNA is TGCAGTGCTAGAGGAGCTAGGGACACTGAAGCTTTCTTT.

This chain links TRBV5-6 with TRBJ1-1; a weak D match, TRBD1 (6 bases). V was shortened by 1 base and J by 5 bases, with 6 bases between the two germline ends. CDR3 length: 12 residues. Germline values: CDR1 SGHDT, CDR2 YYEEEE. The DNA of the CDR3 is TGTGCCAGCAGCTTGAGGGGGACTGAAGCTTTCTTT. This gives the protein CASSLRGTEAFF. The full variable domain, rest sourced from reference TRBV5-6 and TRBJ1-1, is DAGVTQSPTHLIKTRGQQVTLRCSPKSGHDTVSWYQQALGQGPQFIFQYYEEEERQRGNFPDRFSGHQFPNYSSELNVNALLLGDSALYLCASSLRGTEAFFGQGTRLTVV.

Concerning this clonotype: No conserved phenylalanine or tryptophan is present at the end of the CDR3, so a read error is the likely explanation. Because the CDR3's place on the DNA is in doubt, the DNA is left out and the CDR3 is given as listed by TCRdb. This chain uses TRBV4-2 with TRBJ2-7. Germline CDR1 and CDR2: LGHNA and YNFKEQ. Termini included, the CDR3 measures 15 amino acids. The CDR3 sequence: CASSQELGSAYEKYG.

The CDR3 loop is CSAISGGMNTEAFF. The CDR3 coding sequence is TGCAGTGCTATTTCAGGGGGCATGAACACTGAAGCTTTCTTT. The J gene is TRBJ1-1, the V gene TRBV20-1; the match to TRBD1 covers 8 bases. Per germline, CDR1 DFQATT and CDR2 SNEGSKA (reference sequence). This CDR3 region has 14 residues. V shed 4 bases, J shed 0 bases, and the junction held 4 bases outside the gene matches.

By share of the sample, this clonotype is large. This sequence joins TRBV6-4 and TRBJ2-3; 8 bases are shared with TRBD2. Germline lookup yields CDR1 MRHNA and CDR2 SNTAGT. CDR3 length: 14 amino acids. Unmatched junction bases numbered 2, after V lost 5 bases and J lost 1 base. DNA of the CDR3: TGTGCCAGCAGTAGTAGCGGGGGCACAGATACGCAGTATTTT. It yields the protein CASSSSGGTDTQYF.

At least ten counts were recorded for this clonotype. J is TRBJ2-7 and V is TRBV20-1; D may be TRBD2 (6 bases). Deletions cut 5 bases from V and 0 bases from J, with 20 bases between. Germline V gene sequence: CDR1 DFQATT, CDR2 SNEGSKA (reference sequence). The length of the CDR3 is 16 residues. The CDR3 sequence: CSAGGLSRLFSYEQYF. CDR3 coding DNA: TGCAGTGCTGGTGGACTATCAAGACTTTTCTCCTACGAGCAGTACTTC.

Points on this clonotype: Since the CDR3 does not end with the conserved phenylalanine or tryptophan, this likely comes from a read error. The chain employs TRBV6-5 and TRBJ2-3; 9 bases are a match to TRBD2. Germline CDR1 MNHEY, CDR2 SVGAGI. The CDR3 covers 15 residues. J was trimmed by 2 bases and V by 4 bases; bases with no gene match: 4. The CDR3 region is CASSFSSGATDTQYG. Here the CDR3 DNA reads TGTGCCAGCAGTTTCTCTAGCGGGGCCACAGATACGCAGTATGGG.

This clonotype was seen only a few times. The V and J genes are TRBV11-2 and TRBJ2-3, with D possibly being TRBD1 (5 bases). This CDR3 region has 15 residues. Germline V gene sequence: CDR1 SGHAT, CDR2 FQNNGV. With 0 bases removed from V and 4 bases from J, the gap between germline ends came to 11 bases. The CDR3 DNA follows: TGTGCCAGCAGCTTAGATATGGCAGGGCCAGATACGCAGTATTTT. This gives the protein CASSLDMAGPDTQYF.

This sequence joins TRBV5-6 and TRBJ2-7; no clear D gene. V lost 5 bases, J lost 1 base, and 10 bases lay in between. The germline CDR1 and CDR2 sequences are SGHDT and YYEEEE. The CDR3 contains 13 residues. CDR3 in amino acids: CASSFQVSYEQYF. In DNA, the CDR3 is TGTGCCAGCAGTTTCCAGGTTTCCTACGAGCAGTACTTC.

The chain joins TRBV20-1 to TRBJ2-2; 8 nucleotides align to TRBD1. J lost 7 bases, V lost 0 bases, and 10 bases had no gene match. The CDR3 is made up of 16 amino acids. Germline V gene sequence: CDR1 DFQATT, CDR2 SNEGSKA (reference sequence). The DNA for the CDR3 is TGCAGTGCTAGAGATCCTAGTACAGGGGGTCACGGGGAGCTGTTTTTT. Protein: CSARDPSTGGHGELFF.

Only one count was recorded for this clonotype. The chain carries TRBV30 and TRBJ2-7; 11 positions agree with TRBD2. The CDR3 has 12 amino acids. V lost 3 bases and J lost 7; bases outside the gene matches: 2. Per the germline V gene, CDR1 is GTSNPN and CDR2 is SVGIG (reference sequence). CDR3 nucleotides: TGTGCCTGGAGCTTAGCGGGAGGGGAGCAGTACTTC. Translation: CAWSLAGGEQYF. The full variable domain, in which reference TRBV30 and TRBJ2-7 provide the parts outside the CDR3, is SQTIHQWPATLVQPVGSPLSLECTVEGTSNPNLYWYRQAAGRGLQLLFYSVGIGQISSEVPQNLSASRPQDRQFILSSKKLLLSDSGFYLCAWSLAGGEQYFGPGTRLTVT.

Points on this clonotype: Mismatch with germline at one junction end may stem from a read error. J is TRBJ1-5 and V is TRBV5-1; the D gene is possibly TRBD1 (6 bases). This CDR3 is built from 15 residues. CDR1 and CDR2 from the germline V gene are SGHRS and YFSETQ. The CDR3, as DNA: TGCGCCAGCAGCACCAGTGGACAGCCCAATCAGCCCCAGCAGTTT. Protein product: CASSTSGQPNQPQQF.

With respect to this clonotype: No conserved phenylalanine or tryptophan is present at the end of the CDR3, so a read error is the likely explanation. It is unclear where the CDR3 begins or ends on the DNA, so no DNA is shown, and the CDR3 is as TCRdb lists it. The CDR3 spells CSAREREGKEEGG. This sequence joins TRBV29-1 and TRBJ1-1. The germline CDR1 and CDR2 sequences are SQVTM and ANQGSEA. The CDR3 numbers 13 amino acids, ends counted.

This clonotype was seen a handful of times. The rearrangement uses TRBV6-1 and TRBJ2-1, with 10 bases fitting TRBD1. The CDR3 consists of 15 residues. V trimming: 4 bases; J trimming: 4 bases; junction bases outside the gene matches: 4. The germline gives CDR1 MNHNS, CDR2 SASEGT. The DNA for the CDR3 is TGTGCCAGCAGTGCCGGGACAGGGGATTACAATGAGCAGTTCTTC. Amino acid sequence: CASSAGTGDYNEQFF.

Concerning this clonotype: This clone may be a read error of a much larger clone one base away. The genes are TRBV6-2 or TRBV6-3 and TRBJ2-7; no reliable D call. Germline V gives CDR1 MNHEY, CDR2 SVGEGT. The CDR3 contains 14 residues. V was clipped by 0 bases and J by 3 bases, with 9 bases between them. The CDR3 sequence: CASSYSTCGYEQYF. In DNA, the CDR3 is TGTGCCAGCAGTTACTCGACTTGCGGCTACGAGCAGTACTTC.

The chain couples TRBV20-1 to TRBJ2-1; 11 nucleotides align to TRBD2. Trimming took 6 bases from V and 7 from J; bases not matched to a gene: 14. The germline CDR1 and CDR2 sequences are DFQATT and SNEGSKA (reference sequence). The CDR3 has 16 residues. In nucleotides, the CDR3 is TGCAGTGCCAGCAGTGAAGAGCTAGCGGGGGGTAATGAGCAGTTCTTC. This sequence encodes CSASSEELAGGNEQFF.

This clonotype was counted a few times. The chain joins TRBV6-4 to TRBJ2-3, with 9 bases identical to TRBD1. V shed 6 bases and J 2 bases; nucleotides not matched to a gene: 6. The CDR3 totals 15 residues. Germline values: CDR1 MRHNA, CDR2 SNTAGT. The DNA of the CDR3 is TGTGCCAGCAGCGCCGGGACAGGGCACACAGATACGCAGTATTTT. Protein sequence: CASSAGTGHTDTQYF.

Worth noting for this clonotype: It is likely a read error, because the conserved phenylalanine at the end of the CDR3 is missing. No DNA is shown, since the ends of the CDR3 on it are uncertain; the CDR3 is the one TCRdb lists. The chain joins TRBV21-1 to TRBJ1-1. TRBV21-1 counts as a pseudogene. The CDR3 adds up to 15 amino acids, both ends counted. CDR3: CASSKEQGMKNEEGG.